This TCR beta chain was found in a study of cytomegalovirus exposure and HLA in healthy donors. On the study more broadly: Earlier, fewer than 140 million unique TCR beta sequences were recovered from about 179 million T cells by an analysis.

With regard to this clone: The antigen is unknown.

PCR involved 60 Vbeta and 13 Jbeta primers. TCRdb's table, derived via immunoSEQ multiplex PCR, lists solely in-frame clones and lacks some. The top ten hold 6.6% of the sample, which has 130,000 or so clones, about three quarters seen once. Study-level results: Among TCR beta chains, those listed as cytomegalovirus-associated numbered more than 150. TCR beta V- and J-gene trimming was later associated with a missense DCLRE1C variant.

Sequencing was done on a sample of PBMCs. The source of this sequence is a middle-aged man in good health and CMV-seropositive.

DNA of the CDR3: TGTGCCAGCAGCAGGAGGTGGGGAGGGGCCACAGATACGCAGTATTTT. Protein sequence: CASSRRWGGATDTQYF. The chain has TRBV7-2 and TRBJ2-3; 7 nucleotides match TRBD2. Trimming removed 5 bases from V and 2 bases from J; junction bases left unmatched: 10. Germline loops: CDR1 SGHTA, CDR2 FQGNSA. The CDR3 is made up of 16 amino acids.